The 17 T cell receptor beta chains given below trace back to one sample, sequenced in a study of T cells after yellow fever vaccination. A single record per CDR3 protein comes from TCRdb applying MiXCR to the 5' RACE reads. The table has approximately 350,000 distinct CDR3 sequences, around 10% seen once. The sequenced sample was PBMCs, obtained on the day of the first yellow fever vaccination. These receptors were collected from a man younger than 30 who received the YFV17D yellow fever vaccine.

DNA of the CDR3: TGTGCCAGCAGCTATCAGCGGGGGACGGGAGAGACCCAGTACTTC. Translating it yields CASSYQRGTGETQYF. This chain uses TRBV7-2 with TRBJ2-5; 8 bases line up with TRBD2. CDR1 and CDR2 (germline): SGHTA, FQGNSA. The CDR3 covers 15 residues. V was clipped by 4 bases and J by 4 bases; unmatched bases: 8.

The chain couples TRBV6-6 to TRBJ1-2; no firm D call. This CDR3 has 13 amino acids. Trimming took 0 bases from V and 8 from J, leaving 10 bases between them. CDR1 and CDR2 from the germline V gene are MNHNY and SVGAGI (reference sequence). CDR3 in amino acids: CASSYSAVEGYTF. DNA of the CDR3: TGTGCCAGCAGTTACTCGGCGGTGGAGGGCTACACCTTC.

V gene TRBV5-6 combines with J gene TRBJ2-2; 9 bases map to TRBD1. The J segment lost 2 bases and the V segment lost 6 bases, leaving 11 bases of the junction unmatched. The CDR3 length is 17 residues. Germline V gene sequence: CDR1 SGHDT, CDR2 YYEEEE. The CDR3 region has the DNA TGTGCCAGCACCCCGGACAGGGGACTACGTAACACCGGGGAGCTGTTTTTT. Its translation is CASTPDRGLRNTGELFF.

This clonotype has at least ten counts. The chain links TRBV6-5 to TRBJ2-2, with a possible D match to TRBD2 (5 bases). Germline V gene sequence: CDR1 MNHEY, CDR2 SVGAGI. V was pared by 4 bases and J by 4 bases, with 16 bases between. The CDR3 has 16 residues. The CDR3 spells CASSFSGLGGTGELFF. The CDR3 DNA sequence: TGTGCCAGCAGTTTCTCCGGGCTAGGAGGCACCGGGGAGCTGTTTTTT.

This clonotype was seen more than once but under ten times. This chain joins TRBV28 and TRBJ1-6, with D hard to call. The CDR3 contains 12 residues. Per germline, CDR1 MDHEN and CDR2 SYDVKM. Deletions cut 2 bases from V and 14 bases from J, with 10 bases between. For the CDR3, the DNA is TGTGCCAGCAGTTTAACCCTCTCTACCCTCCACTTT. Translation gives CASSLTLSTLHF.

This clonotype has ten or more counts. The chain is built from TRBV7-9 and TRBJ2-1; maybe TRBD1 (5 bases). The CDR3 sequence is 13 residues long. Trimming took off 5 bases at V and 4 bases at J, with 9 bases between the two ends. Germline V gives CDR1 SEHNR, CDR2 FQNEAQ (reference sequence). The CDR3, as DNA: TGTGCCAGCAGCCCGACAGCTTACAATGAGCAGTTCTTC. Protein product: CASSPTAYNEQFF.

This clonotype was detected only a few times. V is TRBV20-1 and J is TRBJ2-3; 9 bases are shared with TRBD2. The length of the CDR3 is 14 residues. J gave up 5 bases and V 7 bases, and 10 bases lay outside the gene matches. Germline CDR1 is DFQATT and CDR2 is SNEGSKA (reference sequence). The CDR3 DNA is TGCAGTGTTGGAGCGGGGGGACGGGGAGATACGCAGTATTTT. It specifies CSVGAGGRGDTQYF.

The V and J genes are TRBV5-1 and TRBJ2-1; D may be TRBD1 or TRBD2 (6 bases each). The germline V gene has CDR1 SGHRS and CDR2 YFSETQ. CDR3 length equals 14 residues. Trimming pared 4 bases from V and 8 bases from J, leaving 16 bases between. CDR3 nucleotide sequence: TGCGCCAGCAGCAAGGGAGGAGGGGGACATGAGCAGTTCTTC. Translating it yields CASSKGGGGHEQFF.

There are a few counts of this clonotype. This chain joins TRBV20-1 and TRBJ1-2; maybe TRBD1 (6 bases). Germline CDR1 reads DFQATT; CDR2 reads SNEGSKA (reference sequence). The CDR3 length is 11 residues. With 5 bases removed from V and 4 bases from J, the gap between germline ends came to 8 bases. In nucleotides, the CDR3 is TGCAGTGCTCAGGGGCCCTATGGCTACACCTTC. Translated: CSAQGPYGYTF.

This clonotype was seen a few times. The CDR3: CASSLAEGNQPQHF. For the CDR3, the DNA is TGTGCCAGCAGTCTCGCGGAGGGCAATCAGCCCCAGCATTTT. J is TRBJ1-5 and V is TRBV6-1; D is unclear. Germline V gives CDR1 MNHNS, CDR2 SASEGT. The CDR3 is 14 residues long. V lost 5 bases, J lost 2 bases, and 10 bases lay in between.

This clonotype was picked up a small number of times. This sequence joins TRBV5-1 and TRBJ2-7; possibly TRBD1 or TRBD2 for D (5 bases each). V gave up 0 bases and J gave up 1 base, with 11 bases separating them. The CDR3 is 15 amino acids. From germline, CDR1 is SGHRS and CDR2 YFSETQ. CDR3 nucleotide sequence: TGCGCCAGCAGCTTGGGGGGGACGTCTTCCTACGAGCAGTACTTC. Its translation is CASSLGGTSSYEQYF.

This clonotype was detected ten times or more. This chain links TRBV27 with TRBJ1-1; TRBD1 agrees at 9 bases. CDR1 and CDR2 from the germline V gene are MNHEY and SMNVEV (reference sequence). Trimming cost V 6 bases and J 9 bases; bases outside gene matches: 5. This CDR3 comprises 12 residues. The CDR3 loop is CASSFNRGQAFF. In DNA, the CDR3 is TGTGCCAGCAGCTTCAACAGGGGGCAAGCTTTCTTT.

The rearrangement links TRBV4-3 to TRBJ2-7; a weak D match, TRBD1 (5 bases). V was pared by 1 base and J by 6 bases, with 16 bases between. This CDR3 contains 15 residues. Germline V gene sequence: CDR1 LGHNA, CDR2 YSLEER. CDR3 sequence (DNA): TGCGCCAGCAGCCAAGTGGGGCAGGGCATTCTCGAGCAGTACTTC. Its translation is CASSQVGQGILEQYF.

The rearrangement links TRBV18 to TRBJ1-4; weak D call: TRBD1 (5 bases). The CDR3 is made up of 14 amino acids. Germline V lookup: CDR1 KGHSH, CDR2 LQKENI. The V gene lost 6 bases and the J gene lost 8 bases, with 16 bases spanning the gap. CDR3 sequence: CASSPGGTGEKLFF. The CDR3 nucleotides are TGTGCCAGCTCCCCCGGGGGAACTGGGGAAAAACTGTTTTTT.

This clonotype has a handful of counts. The V gene is TRBV2, the J gene TRBJ2-1; tentatively, D is TRBD2 (6 bases). With 6 bases removed from V and 7 bases from J, the gap between germline ends came to 22 bases. The CDR3 is made up of 16 amino acids. Germline CDR1 and CDR2: SNHLY and FYNNEI. DNA for the CDR3: TGTGCCAGCAGGGGGACTGTCATTACCTCCGGGAATGAGCAGTTCTTC. Translation: CASRGTVITSGNEQFF.

This clonotype was seen only a few times. This chain connects TRBV5-1 to TRBJ2-2; 7 bases match TRBD1. CDR1 and CDR2 (germline): SGHRS, YFSETQ. This CDR3 contains 14 residues. The ends lost 7 bases at V and 3 bases at J; junction bases unmatched: 6. The CDR3 nucleotides are TGCGCCAGCTCCAGGGGGAGAGACACCGGGGAGCTGTTTTTT. As protein: CASSRGRDTGELFF.

The genes are TRBV7-9 and TRBJ2-5; a weak D match, TRBD2 (5 bases). CDR3 length equals 15 residues. V lost 2 bases and J 2 bases, leaving 12 bases between the germline ends. CDR1 and CDR2 (germline): SEHNR, FQNEAQ (reference sequence). The CDR3 reads CASSLIVGEQETQYF. In DNA, the CDR3 is TGTGCCAGCAGCTTAATTGTCGGGGAACAAGAGACCCAGTACTTC.